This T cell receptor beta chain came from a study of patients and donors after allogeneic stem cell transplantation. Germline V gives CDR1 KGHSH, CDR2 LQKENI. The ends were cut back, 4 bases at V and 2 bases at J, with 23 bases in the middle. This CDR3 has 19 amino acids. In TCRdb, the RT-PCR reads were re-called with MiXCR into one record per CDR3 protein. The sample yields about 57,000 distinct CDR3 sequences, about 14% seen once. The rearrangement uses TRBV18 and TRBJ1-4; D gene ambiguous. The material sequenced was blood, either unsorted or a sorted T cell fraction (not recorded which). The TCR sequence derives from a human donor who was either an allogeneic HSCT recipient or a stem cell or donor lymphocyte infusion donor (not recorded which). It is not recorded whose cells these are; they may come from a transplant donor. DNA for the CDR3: TGTGCCAGCTCACTATTTAAGTTCCACGTTGGAGGGACTAATGAAAAACTGTTTTTT. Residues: CASSLFKFHVGGTNEKLFF.